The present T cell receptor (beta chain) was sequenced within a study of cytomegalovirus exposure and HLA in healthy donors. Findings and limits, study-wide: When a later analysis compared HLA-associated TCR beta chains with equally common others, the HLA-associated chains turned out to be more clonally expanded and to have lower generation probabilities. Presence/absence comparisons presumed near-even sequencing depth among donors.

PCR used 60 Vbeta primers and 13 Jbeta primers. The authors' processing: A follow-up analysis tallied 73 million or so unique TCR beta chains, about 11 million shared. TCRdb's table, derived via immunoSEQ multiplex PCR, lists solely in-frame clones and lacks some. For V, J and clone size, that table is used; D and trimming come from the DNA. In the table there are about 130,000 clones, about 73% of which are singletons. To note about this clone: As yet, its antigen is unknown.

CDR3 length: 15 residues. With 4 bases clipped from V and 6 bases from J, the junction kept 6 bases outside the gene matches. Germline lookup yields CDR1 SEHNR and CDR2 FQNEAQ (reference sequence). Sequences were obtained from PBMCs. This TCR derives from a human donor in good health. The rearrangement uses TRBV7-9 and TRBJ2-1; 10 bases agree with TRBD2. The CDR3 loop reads CASSWGASGSNEQFF. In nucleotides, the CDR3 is TGTGCCAGCAGCTGGGGGGCTAGCGGGAGCAATGAGCAGTTCTTC.